Following are 6 T cell receptor beta chains from one sample sequenced in a study of STAT3 mutations in large granular lymphocyte leukemia. Study-level results: At least one immunodominant TCR beta clonotype appeared in every T-cell large granular lymphocyte leukemia patient.

These receptors are not linked to any known antigen. Here immunoSEQ multiplex PCR was the method, and the copy in TCRdb shows in-frame clones only, minus some. The sample has around 4,200 clones; roughly 80% are singletons. Sequenced: peripheral blood mononuclear cells. The receptors stem from a man aged 40-55 years with T-cell large granular lymphocyte leukemia. Some clones in this sample may be carry-over from other donors' samples.

The chain is built from TRBV6-6 and TRBJ2-7, with D perhaps being TRBD1 or TRBD2 (6 bases each). The CDR3 spans 14 residues. The germline V and J ends were trimmed by 7 bases and 1 base, with 14 bases remaining between them. CDR1 MNHNY and CDR2 SVGAGI come from the germline V gene (reference sequence). CDR3 in amino acids: CASNNPGASYEQYF. The CDR3, as DNA: TGTGCCAGCAATAATCCGGGGGCGTCCTACGAGCAGTACTTC.

The V gene is TRBV7-4, the J gene TRBJ1-5; tentative D call: TRBD1 (6 bases). CDR3 size: 19 residues. V was cut by 1 base and J by 0 bases, with 19 bases left in between. Germline V CDR1 and CDR2: SGHVT, SQSDAQ. The CDR3 DNA sequence: TGTGCCAGCAGCTTAGAGGTGAGCGGGGGCAGACGTAGCAATCAGCCCCAGCATTTT. Its protein is CASSLEVSGGRRSNQPQHF.

This chain uses TRBV18 with TRBJ1-1; weak D call: TRBD1 (6 bases). Trimming left V 5 bases short and J 1 base short, with 8 bases between. The CDR3 has 13 residues. CDR1 KGHSH and CDR2 LQKENI come from the germline V gene. CDR3 sequence: CASSSDRNTEAFF. As DNA, the CDR3 is TGTGCCAGCTCATCGGACAGGAACACTGAAGCTTTCTTT.

The J gene is TRBJ1-1, the V gene TRBV7-9, with no clear D. The CDR3 runs 14 residues. Looked up from germline, CDR1 is SEHNR and CDR2 is FQNEAQ (reference sequence). Trimming removed 0 bases at V and 0 bases at J, with 5 bases between. This chain's CDR3 is CASSLAEMNTEAFF. The CDR3 DNA is TGTGCCAGCAGCTTAGCGGAGATGAACACTGAAGCTTTCTTT.

This clone was seen only a few times. CDR3 sequence (DNA): TGTGCCAGCAGTCCGATTCCGACCCCCTGGCTAGCGGGCTCCTACGAGCAGTACTTC. Amino acid sequence: CASSPIPTPWLAGSYEQYF. The chain combines TRBV27 with TRBJ2-7; 8 bases are shared with TRBD2. V lost 5 bases, J lost 0 bases, and 18 bases stayed unmatched. Germline V gene lookup returns CDR1 MNHEY and CDR2 SMNVEV (reference sequence). The CDR3 is made up of 19 amino acids.

The chain links TRBV30 to TRBJ2-7, with TRBD1 matching 7 bases. CDR3 size: 18 residues. Per germline, CDR1 GTSNPN and CDR2 SVGIG (reference sequence). Germline trimming cut 5 bases from V and 3 bases from J; bases unmatched to any gene: 22. The CDR3 DNA follows: TGTGCCTGGGAGAACCCTGGGGACAGACTCTTACCCCGCTACGAGCAGTACTTC. This codes for CAWENPGDRLLPRYEQYF.